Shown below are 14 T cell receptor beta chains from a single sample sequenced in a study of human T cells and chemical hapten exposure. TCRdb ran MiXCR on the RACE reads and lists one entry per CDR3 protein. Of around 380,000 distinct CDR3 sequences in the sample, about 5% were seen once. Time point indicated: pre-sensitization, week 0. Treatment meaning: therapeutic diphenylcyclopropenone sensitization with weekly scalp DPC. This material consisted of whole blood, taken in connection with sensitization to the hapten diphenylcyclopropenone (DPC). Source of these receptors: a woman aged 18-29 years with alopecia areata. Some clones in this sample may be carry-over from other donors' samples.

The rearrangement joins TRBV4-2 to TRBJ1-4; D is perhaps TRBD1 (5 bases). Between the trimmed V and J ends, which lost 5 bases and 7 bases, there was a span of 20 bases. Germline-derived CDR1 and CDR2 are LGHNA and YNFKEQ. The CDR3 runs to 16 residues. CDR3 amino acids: CASSSHRREAAEKLFF. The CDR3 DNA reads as TGTGCCAGCAGCTCGCACCGCAGGGAGGCGGCTGAAAAACTGTTTTTT.

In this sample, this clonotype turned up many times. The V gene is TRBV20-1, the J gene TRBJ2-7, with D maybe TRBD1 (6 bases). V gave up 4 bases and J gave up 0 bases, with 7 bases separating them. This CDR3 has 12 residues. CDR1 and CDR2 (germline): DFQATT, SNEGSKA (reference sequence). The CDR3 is CSAKQGSYEQYF. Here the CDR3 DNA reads TGCAGTGCTAAACAGGGCTCCTACGAGCAGTACTTC.

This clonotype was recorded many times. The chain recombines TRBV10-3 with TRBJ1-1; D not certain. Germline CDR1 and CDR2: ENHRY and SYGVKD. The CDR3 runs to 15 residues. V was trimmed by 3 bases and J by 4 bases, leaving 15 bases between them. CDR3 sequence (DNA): TGTGCCATCAGTGACCAACCGACAAGCCTCACTGAAGCTTTCTTT. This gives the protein CAISDQPTSLTEAFF.

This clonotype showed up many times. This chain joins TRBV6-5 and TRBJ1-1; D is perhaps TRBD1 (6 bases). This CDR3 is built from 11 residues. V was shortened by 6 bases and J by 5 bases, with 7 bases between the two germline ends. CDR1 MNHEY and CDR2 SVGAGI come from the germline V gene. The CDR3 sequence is CASRGGTEAFF. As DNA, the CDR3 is TGTGCCAGCAGAGGGGGGACTGAAGCTTTCTTT.

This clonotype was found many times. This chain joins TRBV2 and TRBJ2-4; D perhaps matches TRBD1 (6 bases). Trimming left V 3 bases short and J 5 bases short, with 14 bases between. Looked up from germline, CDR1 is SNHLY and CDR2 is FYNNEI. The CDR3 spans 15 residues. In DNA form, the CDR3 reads TGTGCCAGCAGTGACCGCCGGGACACCGAAAACATTCAGTACTTC. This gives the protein CASSDRRDTENIQYF.

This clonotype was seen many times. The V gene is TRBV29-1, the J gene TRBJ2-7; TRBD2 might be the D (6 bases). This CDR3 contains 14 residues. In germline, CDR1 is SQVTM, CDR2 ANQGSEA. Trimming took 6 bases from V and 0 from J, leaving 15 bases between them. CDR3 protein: CSVVGASDSYEQYF. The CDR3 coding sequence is TGCAGCGTAGTCGGGGCTAGCGACTCCTACGAGCAGTACTTC.

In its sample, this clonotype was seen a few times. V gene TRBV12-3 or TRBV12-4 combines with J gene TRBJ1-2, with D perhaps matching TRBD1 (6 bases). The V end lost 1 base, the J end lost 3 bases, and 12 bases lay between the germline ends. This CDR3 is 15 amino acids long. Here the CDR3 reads CASSLVGGPDYGYTF. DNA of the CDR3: TGTGCCAGCAGTTTAGTGGGGGGGCCTGACTATGGCTACACCTTC.

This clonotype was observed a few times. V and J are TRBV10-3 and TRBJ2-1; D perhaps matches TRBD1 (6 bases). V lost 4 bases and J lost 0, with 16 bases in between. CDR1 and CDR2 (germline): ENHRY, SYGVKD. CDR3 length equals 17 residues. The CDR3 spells CAISGSAGTSSYNEQFF. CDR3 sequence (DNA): TGTGCCATCAGTGGCTCAGCCGGGACAAGCTCCTACAATGAGCAGTTCTTC.

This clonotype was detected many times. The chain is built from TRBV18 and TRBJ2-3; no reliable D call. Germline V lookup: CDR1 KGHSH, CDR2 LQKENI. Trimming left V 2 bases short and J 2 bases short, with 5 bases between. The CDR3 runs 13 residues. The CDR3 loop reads CASSPGNTDTQYF. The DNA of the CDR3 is TGTGCCAGCTCACCAGGGAACACAGATACGCAGTATTTT.

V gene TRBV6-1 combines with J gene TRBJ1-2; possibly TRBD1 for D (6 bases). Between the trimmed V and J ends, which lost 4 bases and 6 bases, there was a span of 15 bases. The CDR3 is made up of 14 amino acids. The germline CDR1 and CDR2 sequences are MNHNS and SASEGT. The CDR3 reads CASSGATGYDGYTF. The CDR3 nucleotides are TGTGCCAGCAGTGGAGCCACAGGGTATGATGGCTACACCTTC.

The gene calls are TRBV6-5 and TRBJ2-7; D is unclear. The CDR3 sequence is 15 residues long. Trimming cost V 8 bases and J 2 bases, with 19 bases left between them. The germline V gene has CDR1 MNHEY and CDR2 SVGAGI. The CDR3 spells CASQPRTTSPYEQYF. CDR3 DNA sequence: TGTGCCAGCCAGCCCCGGACGACTTCCCCCTACGAGCAGTACTTC.

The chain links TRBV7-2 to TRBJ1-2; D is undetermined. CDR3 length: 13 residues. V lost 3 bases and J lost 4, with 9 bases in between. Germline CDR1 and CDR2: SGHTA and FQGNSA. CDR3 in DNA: TGTGCCAGCAGCTTCGGCATGAGCTATGGCTACACCTTC. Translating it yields CASSFGMSYGYTF.

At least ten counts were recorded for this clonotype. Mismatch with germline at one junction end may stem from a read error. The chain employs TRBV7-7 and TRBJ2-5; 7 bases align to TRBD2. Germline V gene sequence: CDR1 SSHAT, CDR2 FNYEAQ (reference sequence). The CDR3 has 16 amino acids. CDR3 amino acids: CASSLGVGGGTETQYF. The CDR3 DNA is TGTGCTAGCAGCTTAGGGGTAGGCGGGGGAACAGAGACCCAGTACTTC.

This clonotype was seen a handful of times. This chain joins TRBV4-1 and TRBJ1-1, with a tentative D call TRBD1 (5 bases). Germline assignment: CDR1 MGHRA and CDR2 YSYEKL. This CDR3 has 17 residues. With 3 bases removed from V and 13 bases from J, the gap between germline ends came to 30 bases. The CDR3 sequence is CASSHRLAGSPREDDFF. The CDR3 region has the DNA TGCGCCAGCAGCCATCGATTGGCAGGGTCCCCAAGAGAAGATGATTTCTTT.